The TCR beta chain under discussion was sequenced for a study of blood T cell repertoires in COVID-19. Across the whole study: Researchers got acute and convalescent COVID-19 samples from the United States, Italy and Spain. PBMCs, B-cell-depleted T cells, or T cells were the source of the cDNA or gDNA that made up the material.

During active infection, Seattle patients enrolled and were then monitored through disease. Germline loops: CDR1 LGHNA, CDR2 YSLEER. Trimming took 4 bases from V and 7 from J, leaving 13 bases between them. The CDR3 extends over 14 amino acids. Authors' analysis steps: Nucleated cell counts were estimated from reference gene primer amplification. The protocol was immunoSEQ multiplex PCR, while the TCRdb copy is restricted to in-frame clones and leaves out a portion. V, J and clone size are those of that table, while D and trimming were read from the DNA. The table has 150,000 to 200,000 clones, roughly 87% seen once.

This TCR came from a woman aged 55-70 years with COVID-19, enrolled during active disease. Input material: peripheral blood. The V and J genes are TRBV4-3 and TRBJ1-4, with D possibly matching TRBD1 (6 bases). The CDR3 sequence: CASSRLQGSEKLFF. The CDR3 nucleotides read TGCGCCAGCAGCCGTTTACAGGGCAGTGAAAAACTGTTTTTT.